One sample yielded the 22 T cell receptor beta chains listed below, sequenced in a study of blood T cells in healthy people across ages. Then a second PCR, running roughly 7 to 11 cycles, was carried out with a sample-barcoded 5' primer and a J-beta primer mix. TCRdb fed the 5' RACE reads into MiXCR, producing one record per CDR3 protein. The sample lists over 1,200,000 distinct CDR3 sequences, almost 60% seen once, with 6.5% to 8.5% in the top ten. Input material: blood. These receptors were collected from a man aged 18-30 years in good health.

The chain couples TRBV28 to TRBJ1-2, with a tentative D call TRBD1 (6 bases). The CDR3 has 18 residues. The germline gives CDR1 MDHEN, CDR2 SYDVKM. V was trimmed by 4 bases and J by 4 bases, leaving 25 bases between them. In DNA form, the CDR3 reads TGTGCCAGCAGTTACCTCGATTGGGGGCCCTTTCTCCCCTATGGCTACACCTTC. This translates into CASSYLDWGPFLPYGYTF.

The chain carries TRBV20-1 and TRBJ1-2; the D gene is possibly TRBD1 (6 bases). CDR1 DFQATT and CDR2 SNEGSKA come from the germline V gene (reference sequence). With 1 base removed from V and 3 bases from J, the gap between germline ends came to 18 bases. CDR3 length: 16 residues. CDR3 nucleotides: TGCAGTGCTAGAGTCCCGACAGGAGGGCTCGACTATGGCTACACCTTC. It specifies CSARVPTGGLDYGYTF.

The chain combines TRBV5-1 with TRBJ2-7; possible D gene TRBD1, 7 bases. This CDR3 comprises 14 residues. The V and J ends lost 0 bases and 4 bases respectively, with 11 bases between them. Germline assignment: CDR1 SGHRS and CDR2 YFSETQ. The CDR3 sequence: CASSLVQGGYEQYF. CDR3 in DNA: TGCGCCAGCAGCTTGGTCCAGGGGGGTTACGAGCAGTACTTC. Filled out from reference TRBV5-1 and TRBJ2-7, the complete variable domain reads KAGVTQTPRYLIKTRGQQVTLSCSPISGHRSVSWYQQTPGQGLQFLFEYFSETQRNKGNFPGRFSGRQFSNSRSEMNVSTLELGDSALYLCASSLVQGGYEQYFGPGTRLTVT.

This clonotype showed up just a few times. This rearrangement joins TRBV20-1 to TRBJ2-7, with D uncertain. Per germline, CDR1 DFQATT and CDR2 SNEGSKA (reference sequence). The CDR3 is 12 amino acids. CDR3 in amino acids: CGISENAYEQYF. Written as DNA, the CDR3 is TGCGGTATATCAGAGAATGCCTACGAGCAGTACTTC.

The chain combines TRBV6-1 with TRBJ1-4; D is ambiguous. CDR1 and CDR2 (germline): MNHNS, SASEGT. Trimming removed 6 bases at V and 3 bases at J, with 11 bases between. The CDR3 consists of 14 residues. The CDR3 region has the DNA TGTGCCAGCAGCGGACGGCTTCCTAATGAAAAACTGTTTTTT. Translated, it gives CASSGRLPNEKLFF.

This clonotype appeared a few times. The rearrangement uses TRBV7-2 and TRBJ1-2; possibly TRBD1 for D (6 bases). CDR1 is SGHTA and CDR2 is FQGNSA in the germline V gene. V was trimmed by 7 bases and J by 2 bases, leaving 11 bases between them. The CDR3 spans 13 residues. CDR3 sequence reads: CASNQGQNYGYTF. The CDR3 region has the DNA TGTGCCAGCAACCAGGGACAAAACTATGGCTACACCTTC.

With respect to this clonotype: The germline gene is not matched at one end of the junction; a read error may be the cause. The CDR3 sequence: CSARDHQGLRNTGKLFF. The DNA of the CDR3 is TGCAGTGCTAGAGATCATCAGGGGTTGAGAAACACCGGGAAGCTGTTTTTT. V is TRBV20-1 and J is TRBJ2-2; tentative D call: TRBD1 (6 bases). The germline CDR1 and CDR2 sequences are DFQATT and SNEGSKA (reference sequence). The CDR3 totals 17 residues.

This clonotype was detected a few times. The chain couples TRBV20-1 to TRBJ2-7; D might be TRBD1 or TRBD2, each matching 5 bases. The CDR3 extends over 13 amino acids. V lost 1 base to trimming and J lost 3 bases, with 10 bases between them. Germline V gene data show CDR1 as DFQATT and CDR2 as SNEGSKA (reference sequence). The CDR3 nucleotides are TGCAGTGCTAGAGCCAGGGCGGGCTACGAGCAGTACTTC. It encodes CSARARAGYEQYF.

The chain combines TRBV25-1 with TRBJ2-5; D not certain. Germline lookup yields CDR1 MGHDK and CDR2 SYGVNS. There are 14 residues in the CDR3. V lost 2 bases to trimming and J lost 11 bases, with 18 bases between them. The CDR3 DNA sequence: TGTGCCAGCAGTGAAGAGAGAACCTACATTGAGCAGTACTTC. Its protein product is CASSEERTYIEQYF.

This clonotype was seen a few times. The chain employs TRBV29-1 and TRBJ1-1, with 9 bases identical to TRBD1. CDR3 length: 14 residues. Germline lookup yields CDR1 SQVTM and CDR2 ANQGSEA. V dropped 6 bases and J dropped 1; count of bases not matched to a gene: 6. CDR3 amino acids: CSVAYRGRNTEAFF. In DNA, the CDR3 is TGCAGCGTGGCATACAGGGGGCGGAACACTGAAGCTTTCTTT.

This clonotype was counted between two and nine times. V usage is TRBV12-5 and J usage is TRBJ2-3, with 10 bases identical to TRBD1. This CDR3 comprises 16 residues. V was clipped by 5 bases and J by 2 bases; unmatched bases: 7. Per germline, CDR1 LGHNT and CDR2 FRNRAP. For the CDR3, the DNA is TGTGCTAGTGGTGAATCCGGGACAGGGGACACAGATACGCAGTATTTT. The encoded protein is CASGESGTGDTDTQYF.

Concerning this clonotype itself: The junction departs from germline at one end; a sequencing error may be responsible. The rearrangement links TRBV5-1 to TRBJ2-1; D gene unclear. The germline gives CDR1 SGHRS, CDR2 YFSETQ. The CDR3 loop spans 12 amino acids. CDR3: CASSKGDKEQFF. CDR3 coding DNA: TGCGCCAGCAGCAAAGGAGACAAGGAGCAGTTCTTC.

This clonotype was recorded only once. The rearrangement uses TRBV14 and TRBJ2-3; possibly TRBD1 for D (6 bases). Trimming took 4 bases from V and 6 from J, leaving 23 bases between them. This CDR3 region has 17 residues. CDR1 is SGHDN and CDR2 is FVKESK in the germline V gene. CDR3 residues: CASSLTQETGGNDTQYF. The DNA of the CDR3 is TGTGCCAGCAGCCTCACCCAAGAGACAGGTGGAAACGATACGCAGTATTTT.

This clonotype has at least ten counts. The chain links TRBV6-6 to TRBJ2-5; D remains unclear. Germline V gene sequence: CDR1 MNHNY, CDR2 SVGAGI (reference sequence). CDR3 length: 14 residues. V lost 2 bases and J lost 7, with 14 bases in between. CDR3 in DNA: TGTGCCAGCAGTTACGGTACCCGCCCAGGGACCCAGTACTTC. This translates into CASSYGTRPGTQYF.

V is TRBV18 and J is TRBJ1-6; no definite D call. The CDR3 is made up of 15 amino acids. Germline V gene sequence: CDR1 KGHSH, CDR2 LQKENI. V lost 1 base and J lost 9, with 13 bases in between. The DNA of the CDR3 is TGTGCCAGCTCACCACAGGCCGAAAGAGGTTCACCCCTCCACTTT. This encodes CASSPQAERGSPLHF.

CDR3 region: CSVDVSGQGSEAFF. CDR3 nucleotide sequence: TGCAGCGTTGATGTAAGCGGACAGGGGTCTGAAGCTTTCTTT. The chain employs TRBV29-1 and TRBJ1-1, with 9 nucleotides matching TRBD1. Losses at the gene ends were 3 bases for V and 6 bases for J; bases not matched to a gene: 8. This CDR3 spans 14 amino acids. Germline CDR1 is SQVTM and CDR2 is ANQGSEA.

A few counts support this clonotype. The chain recombines TRBV6-5 with TRBJ1-2; 9 bases are a match to TRBD1. CDR1 MNHEY and CDR2 SVGAGI come from the germline V gene. The CDR3 extends over 15 amino acids. The V gene end was trimmed by 0 bases and the J gene end by 7 bases; junction bases not matched to a gene: 6. Here the CDR3 DNA reads TGTGCCAGCAGTTACTCGGGGGACAGGGTTTTTGGCTACACCTTC. Translation: CASSYSGDRVFGYTF.

CDR3 DNA sequence: TGTGCCAGCACCCTAGGGGGACAGGTGTACTACGAGCAGTACTTC. This encodes CASTLGGQVYYEQYF. The rearrangement joins TRBV12-3 or TRBV12-4 to TRBJ2-7, with TRBD1 matching over 8 bases. With 7 bases clipped from V and 3 bases from J, the junction kept 11 bases outside the gene matches. The CDR3 runs to 15 residues.

The chain employs TRBV6-6 and TRBJ2-7; the D gene could be TRBD1 or TRBD2 (5 bases each). The CDR3 is 15 amino acids. V was shortened by 6 bases and J by 2 bases, with 17 bases between the two germline ends. The V gene's germline CDR1 is MNHNY and CDR2 SVGAGI (reference sequence). The CDR3 DNA reads as TGTGCCAGCAGGCAGAGGGGAGTGGCAACCTACGAGCAGTACTTC. Translation gives CASRQRGVATYEQYF.

The chain employs TRBV20-1 and TRBJ2-7; D is unclear. V was shortened by 8 bases and J by 4 bases, with 21 bases between the two germline ends. The CDR3 length is 14 residues. The germline gives CDR1 DFQATT, CDR2 SNEGSKA (reference sequence). Written as DNA, the CDR3 is TGCAGTACTTCTCAGGATATGGCGGATTACGAGCAGTACTTC. Translation gives CSTSQDMADYEQYF.

V is TRBV28 and J is TRBJ2-1; 11 nucleotides align to TRBD2. The CDR3 is 17 residues long. Germline CDR1 reads MDHEN; CDR2 reads SYDVKM. Trimming cost V 1 base and J 4 bases; bases outside gene matches: 6. This CDR3 is CASSLSGSGGVYNEQFF. The CDR3 nucleotides read TGTGCCAGCAGTTTATCGGGTAGCGGGGGGGTTTACAATGAGCAGTTCTTC.

The CDR3 region is CAGGTGVNNEQFF. DNA of the CDR3: TGTGCCGGCGGGACAGGGGTCAACAATGAGCAGTTCTTC. The chain combines TRBV10-3 with TRBJ2-1, with 10 bases aligning to TRBD1. Germline-derived CDR1 and CDR2 are ENHRY and SYGVKD. The V gene end was trimmed by 11 bases and the J gene end by 5 bases; junction bases not matched to a gene: 6. CDR3 length: 13 residues.